The clone carrying this T cell receptor (beta chain) was seen a few times. HTBI primers from iRepertoire and Arm-PCR of CDR3 regions yielded the TCR beta libraries. TCRdb analysed the multiplex PCR reads with MiXCR anew, one entry per CDR3 protein. Of more than 300,000 distinct CDR3 sequences listed, roughly 12% are singletons. This specimen comes from a study of regulatory T cells in long-lasting Graves disease. Described time point: newly diagnosed GD, antithyroid drugs for less than 3 months. With RNA extracted from PBMCs as input, the TCR library was made. Between the trimmed V and J ends, which lost 7 bases and 4 bases, there was a span of 22 bases. This CDR3 is 16 amino acids long. The germline V gene has CDR1 SGHRS and CDR2 YFSETQ. This sample was also put to use in a study of T cells in Graves' hyperthyroidism and ophthalmopathy.

The gene calls are TRBV5-1 and TRBJ2-3; a possible D gene is TRBD2 (5 bases). This material consisted of peripheral blood mononuclear cells (PBMCs), taken at new diagnosis, from a patient treated with antithyroid drugs. This receptor was taken from a woman aged 18-29 years with Graves disease. CDR3 nucleotide sequence: TGCGCCAGCGGCCCTGGTTCTTTGAGGGATGCAGATACGCAGTATTTT. Protein product: CASGPGSLRDADTQYF.